These 27 T cell receptor beta chains came from one sample sequenced in a study of T cell changes during pregnancy in multiple sclerosis. Clones were read by immunoSEQ multiplex PCR, and TCRdb kept only the in-frame ones, dropping some. Altogether some 68,000 clones are present, approximately 90% being singletons, with the ten largest covering almost 1.5%. The material was peripheral blood, obtained in the second trimester of pregnancy. The receptor set was obtained from a female donor with multiple sclerosis, enrolled in a pregnancy study.

This clone has a handful of counts. The chain joins TRBV6-4 to TRBJ1-3, with no clear D. The germline V gene encodes CDR1 MRHNA and CDR2 SNTAGT. Deletions cut 8 bases from V and 4 bases from J, with 12 bases between. The length of the CDR3 is 13 residues. The CDR3 nucleotides read TGTGCCAGCGGTAGCAAGGCGGGAAACACCATATATTTT. Translating gives CASGSKAGNTIYF.

The chain has TRBV20-1 and TRBJ1-6; D ambiguous. V gave up 5 bases and J gave up 10 bases, with 9 bases separating them. CDR3 length: 11 residues. Germline CDR1 is DFQATT and CDR2 is SNEGSKA (reference sequence). CDR3 region: CSAGLFSPLHF. CDR3 DNA sequence: TGCAGTGCTGGCCTCTTCTCACCCCTCCACTTT.

This chain uses TRBV6-1 with TRBJ2-1; weak D call: TRBD2 (6 bases). This CDR3 comprises 13 residues. Germline loops: CDR1 MNHNS, CDR2 SASEGT. Trimming took 6 bases from V and 5 from J, leaving 11 bases between them. CDR3 DNA: TGTGCCAGCAGGCGGGGAGAAGACAATGAGCAGTTCTTC. This codes for CASRRGEDNEQFF.

The chain is built from TRBV4-3 and TRBJ2-2, with a tentative D call TRBD1 (6 bases). CDR3 size: 16 residues. Per the germline V gene, CDR1 is LGHNA and CDR2 is YSLEER. The germline V and J ends were trimmed by 0 bases and 6 bases, with 14 bases remaining between them. The CDR3 bases are TGCGCCAGCAGCCAAGAACAGGGAAGATTGGCCGGGGAGCTGTTTTTT. This translates into CASSQEQGRLAGELFF.

The chain links TRBV10-1 to TRBJ2-1, with a possible D match to TRBD2 (5 bases). The ends were cut back, 0 bases at V and 2 bases at J, with 26 bases in the middle. There are 21 residues in the CDR3. In germline, CDR1 is WNHNN, CDR2 SYGVQD (reference sequence). The DNA of the CDR3 is TGCGCCAGCAGTGAGTCGATTTTGATCGCGGCTCTGAGCGGCCCCTACAATGAGCAGTTCTTC. It specifies CASSESILIAALSGPYNEQFF.

The rearrangement uses TRBV19 and TRBJ1-3; maybe TRBD1 (5 bases). V lost 11 bases and J 0 bases, leaving 11 bases between the germline ends. Germline V gene lookup returns CDR1 LNHDA and CDR2 SQIVND (reference sequence). The CDR3 runs to 13 residues. The CDR3: CASGPSSGNTIYF. CDR3 sequence (DNA): TGTGCCTCAGGGCCTAGCTCTGGAAACACCATATATTTT.

The V and J genes are TRBV30 and TRBJ2-7, with a tentative D call TRBD2 (6 bases). V was trimmed by 0 bases and J by 7 bases, leaving 13 bases between them. CDR1 and CDR2 (germline): GTSNPN, SVGIG (reference sequence). CDR3 length: 13 amino acids. In nucleotides, the CDR3 is TGTGCCTGGAGTGTTTTTGGAGGGCTTGAGCAGTACTTC. Its translation is CAWSVFGGLEQYF.

The V gene is TRBV4-1, the J gene TRBJ2-6; the D gene is possibly TRBD1 (5 bases). This CDR3 contains 17 residues. The V end was cut by 4 bases, the J end by 4 bases, with 17 bases between. Germline CDR1 reads MGHRA; CDR2 reads YSYEKL. The CDR3 DNA sequence: TGCGCCAGCAGCCCCCAAGGGGATGGGTCCGGGGCCAACGTCCTGACTTTC. Protein sequence: CASSPQGDGSGANVLTF.

J is TRBJ2-1 and V is TRBV2; TRBD1 matches at 9 bases. In germline, CDR1 is SNHLY, CDR2 FYNNEI. Trimming took 7 bases from V and 2 from J; bases not matched to a gene: 3. The CDR3 is 14 amino acids. The CDR3 here is CASTGQGAYNEQFF. In DNA form, the CDR3 reads TGTGCCAGCACGGGACAGGGAGCCTACAATGAGCAGTTCTTC. Full variable domain (missing parts from reference TRBV2 and TRBJ2-1): EPEVTQTPSHQVTQMGQEVILRCVPISNHLYFYWYRQILGQKVEFLVSFYNNEISEKSEIFDDQFSVERPDGSNFTLKIRSTKLEDSAMYFCASTGQGAYNEQFFGPGTRLTVL.

V usage is TRBV4-3 and J usage is TRBJ1-1; 8 bases match TRBD1. Germline loops: CDR1 LGHNA, CDR2 YSLEER. The CDR3 is 15 amino acids. The junction had 7 bases not matched to a gene; V was cut back by 0 bases and J by 7 bases. The CDR3 sequence: CASSQDGQGADEAFF. The CDR3 DNA reads as TGCGCCAGCAGCCAAGATGGGCAGGGGGCCGATGAAGCTTTCTTT.

The V call is TRBV4-2, the J call TRBJ1-1; D might be TRBD1 (5 bases). Trimming removed 0 bases from V and 2 bases from J, with 10 bases in between. This CDR3 is built from 15 residues. Germline assignment: CDR1 LGHNA and CDR2 YNFKEQ. This CDR3 is CASSQEVGGNTEAFF. CDR3 nucleotide sequence: TGTGCCAGCAGCCAAGAGGTGGGGGGAAACACTGAAGCTTTCTTT.

The J gene is TRBJ1-1, the V gene TRBV6-5; weak D call: TRBD1 (6 bases). The V gene lost 4 bases and the J gene lost 0 bases, with 12 bases spanning the gap. The V gene's germline CDR1 is MNHEY and CDR2 SVGAGI. This CDR3 contains 15 residues. CDR3: CASSSPGQMNTEAFF. The DNA of the CDR3 is TGTGCCAGCAGTTCCCCGGGACAAATGAACACTGAAGCTTTCTTT.

This chain joins TRBV19 and TRBJ1-1; 9 bases match TRBD1. J lost 4 bases, V lost 10 bases, and 10 bases had no gene match. CDR1 is LNHDA and CDR2 is SQIVND in the germline V gene (reference sequence). This CDR3 spans 14 amino acids. CDR3 nucleotide sequence: TGTGCCACGAGATCGACAGGGGGAATCACTGAAGCTTTCTTT. Amino acids: CATRSTGGITEAFF.

This clone was recorded only once. The rearrangement links TRBV11-1 to TRBJ1-1; 8 nucleotides align to TRBD1. Unmatched junction bases numbered 5, after V lost 6 bases and J lost 5 bases. The CDR3 has 13 amino acids. Germline lookup yields CDR1 SGHAT and CDR2 FQDESV (reference sequence). The CDR3 loop is CASRSTGGTEAFF. CDR3 nucleotide sequence: TGTGCCAGCAGATCTACAGGGGGGACTGAAGCTTTCTTT.

The chain employs TRBV27 and TRBJ2-7; D is ambiguous. CDR1 and CDR2 from the germline V gene are MNHEY and SMNVEV (reference sequence). The length of the CDR3 is 13 residues. Between the trimmed V and J ends, which lost 2 bases and 1 base, there was a span of 6 bases. The CDR3 loop is CASSLVPSYEQYF. CDR3 nucleotides: TGTGCCAGCAGTTTAGTTCCGTCCTACGAGCAGTACTTC.

The chain uses TRBV19 and TRBJ2-3; 10 bases fit TRBD2. Per the germline V gene, CDR1 is LNHDA and CDR2 is SQIVND (reference sequence). V was clipped by 6 bases and J by 0 bases; unmatched bases: 9. The CDR3 covers 17 residues. The CDR3 DNA reads as TGTGCCAGTAGCCCATTCCGGACTAGCGGAAGCACAGATACGCAGTATTTT. It translates to CASSPFRTSGSTDTQYF.

V usage is TRBV19 and J usage is TRBJ2-2; 14 bases align to TRBD2. Trimming took 8 bases from V and 5 from J; bases not matched to a gene: 10. This CDR3 has 17 amino acids. CDR1 is LNHDA, CDR2 SQIVND, per germline (reference sequence). CDR3: CASGGLAGVVRTGELFF. The DNA of the CDR3 is TGTGCCAGTGGGGGACTAGCGGGAGTAGTTAGGACCGGGGAGCTGTTTTTT.

J is TRBJ1-1 and V is TRBV10-3; 7 bases match TRBD1. Germline loops: CDR1 ENHRY, CDR2 SYGVKD. The ends lost 5 bases at V and 4 bases at J; junction bases unmatched: 7. This CDR3 has 14 residues. The CDR3: CAISSQGPSTEAFF. Written as DNA, the CDR3 is TGTGCCATCAGTTCACAGGGGCCGAGCACTGAAGCTTTCTTT.

The chain couples TRBV18 to TRBJ2-1; 12 positions agree with TRBD1. The CDR3 has 15 residues. CDR1 KGHSH and CDR2 LQKENI come from the germline V gene. V shed 5 bases, J shed 9 bases, and the junction held 8 bases outside the gene matches. CDR3 bases: TGTGCCAGCTCAATCTCCCGGGACAGGGGGCTTGAGCAGTTCTTC. Its translation: CASSISRDRGLEQFF.

The chain links TRBV29-1 to TRBJ1-5; TRBD1 might be the D (6 bases). The CDR3 length is 12 residues. Germline V gives CDR1 SQVTM, CDR2 ANQGSEA. Deletions cut 7 bases from V and 2 bases from J, with 9 bases between. The CDR3 DNA reads TGCAGCGCCAGGACAGGCAATCAGCCCCAGCATTTT. Its translation: CSARTGNQPQHF.

The CDR3 sequence is CASSLSRTRRVVNEKLFF. The CDR3 bases are TGTGCCAGCAGCCTCTCAAGGACCCGGCGGGTCGTAAATGAAAAACTGTTTTTT. The chain recombines TRBV7-2 with TRBJ1-4; unclear D gene. This CDR3 is 18 amino acids long. Trimming took off 5 bases at V and 5 bases at J, with 24 bases between the two ends. CDR1 SGHTA and CDR2 FQGNSA come from the germline V gene.

The chain links TRBV6-1 to TRBJ1-1; no firm D call. The CDR3 spans 13 residues. Trimming cost V 4 bases and J 8 bases, with 14 bases left between them. Germline V gives CDR1 MNHNS, CDR2 SASEGT. In DNA form, the CDR3 reads TGTGCCAGCAGTGTCTACACCGGAGTAGAAGCTTTCTTT. Translating it yields CASSVYTGVEAFF.

This chain joins TRBV5-1 and TRBJ2-3; the D gene is possibly TRBD1 (5 bases). Germline V gives CDR1 SGHRS, CDR2 YFSETQ. There are 14 residues in the CDR3. V was clipped by 4 bases and J by 2 bases, with 11 bases between them. For the CDR3, the DNA is TGCGCCAGCAGCCGGCAGGGATTCACAGATACGCAGTATTTT. Translated: CASSRQGFTDTQYF.

The chain combines TRBV12-5 with TRBJ2-6; the D is unclear. The CDR3 spans 18 residues. The germline V gene has CDR1 LGHNT and CDR2 FRNRAP. Trimming removed 0 bases at V and 4 bases at J, with 16 bases between. CDR3 amino acids: CASGLVLTPAAGANVLTF. In nucleotides, the CDR3 is TGTGCTAGTGGTTTGGTACTCACCCCCGCGGCCGGGGCCAACGTCCTGACTTTC.

This CDR3 reads CASSLNPQGARLAFF. CDR3 coding DNA: TGTGCCAGCAGCTTGAACCCGCAGGGGGCTCGTCTAGCTTTCTTT. The gene calls are TRBV5-6 and TRBJ1-1; TRBD1 agrees at 8 bases. CDR3 length: 15 amino acids. J was trimmed by 10 bases and V by 1 base; bases with no gene match: 12. Germline V gives CDR1 SGHDT, CDR2 YYEEEE. The full variable domain, its missing parts supplied by reference TRBV5-6 and TRBJ1-1, is DAGVTQSPTHLIKTRGQQVTLRCSPKSGHDTVSWYQQALGQGPQFIFQYYEEEERQRGNFPDRFSGHQFPNYSSELNVNALLLGDSALYLCASSLNPQGARLAFFGQGTRLTVV.

The chain carries TRBV4-2 and TRBJ2-7; D is possibly TRBD1 (5 bases). In germline, CDR1 is LGHNA, CDR2 YNFKEQ. The CDR3 covers 15 residues. Trimming took 0 bases from V and 3 from J, leaving 12 bases between them. Here the CDR3 DNA reads TGTGCCAGCAGCCAAGATCAGGACGGACACTACGAGCAGTACTTC. Amino acid sequence: CASSQDQDGHYEQYF.

The CDR3 DNA reads TGTGCCAGCAGTGTACAGGGGGTAGATGGCTACACCTTC. It codes for CASSVQGVDGYTF. The chain combines TRBV6-1 with TRBJ1-2; 8 bases are shared with TRBD1. The CDR3 length is 13 residues. Germline V gene sequence: CDR1 MNHNS, CDR2 SASEGT. Trimming took 4 bases from V and 6 from J; bases not matched to a gene: 4.